Included here is one T cell receptor (beta chain) sequence, with context. The V end lost 4 bases, the J end lost 4 bases, and 7 bases lay between the germline ends. Germline V lookup: CDR1 MGHRA, CDR2 YSYEKL. This CDR3 has 12 amino acids. This entry belongs to a study of blood T cell repertoires in COVID-19. Clones were read by immunoSEQ multiplex PCR, and TCRdb kept only the in-frame ones, dropping some. The sample has about 64,000 clones; approximately 78% are singletons. The gene calls are TRBV4-1 and TRBJ1-1, with D unclear. The sequence derives from a man at least 80 years old with acute or convalescent COVID-19. Material for sequencing was peripheral blood. The DNA for the CDR3 is TGCGCCAGCAGCCGGAGCGGCACTGAAGCTTTCTTT. Translation gives CASSRSGTEAFF.